Sequencing of this T cell receptor (beta chain) was carried out in a study of blood T cell repertoires in COVID-19. On the study more broadly: Whether acute or convalescent, the COVID-19 samples came from the United States, Italy and Spain. PBMCs, B-cell-depleted T cells, or T cells were the source of the cDNA or gDNA that made up the material.

Assay: immunoSEQ multiplex PCR; the TCRdb copy retains only in-frame clones and omits some. Of just over 50,000 clones in the sample, around 84% were seen once. V lost 1 base and J 2 bases, leaving 18 bases between the germline ends. The CDR3 consists of 17 residues. Germline V gene data show CDR1 as MNHEY and CDR2 as SMNVEV (reference sequence). This TCR came from a man at least 80 years old with active COVID-19. The sample was peripheral blood. The gene calls are TRBV27 and TRBJ2-7; D ambiguous. In nucleotides, the CDR3 is TGTGCCAGCAGTTTATTACCATCTGACGGGTCCCCCTACGAGCAGTACTTC. This encodes CASSLLPSDGSPYEQYF.